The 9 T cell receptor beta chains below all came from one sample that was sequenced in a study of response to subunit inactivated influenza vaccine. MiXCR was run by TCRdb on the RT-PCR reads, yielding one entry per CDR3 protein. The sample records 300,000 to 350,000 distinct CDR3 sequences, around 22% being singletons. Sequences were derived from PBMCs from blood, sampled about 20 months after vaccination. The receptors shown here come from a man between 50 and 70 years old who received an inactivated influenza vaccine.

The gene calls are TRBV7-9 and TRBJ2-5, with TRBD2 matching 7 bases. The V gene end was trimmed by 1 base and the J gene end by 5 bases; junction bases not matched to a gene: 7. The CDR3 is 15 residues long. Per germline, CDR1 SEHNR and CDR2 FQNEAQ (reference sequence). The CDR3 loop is CASSLVERGLETQYF. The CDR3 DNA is TGTGCCAGCAGCTTAGTAGAGCGGGGCCTCGAGACCCAGTACTTC.

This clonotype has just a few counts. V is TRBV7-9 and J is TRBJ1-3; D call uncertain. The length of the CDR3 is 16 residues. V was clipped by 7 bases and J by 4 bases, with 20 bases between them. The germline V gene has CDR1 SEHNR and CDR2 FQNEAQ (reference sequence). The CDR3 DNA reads TGTGCCAGCAACCCCCTGGTGCCTAAGGAAGGAAACACCATATATTTT. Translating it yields CASNPLVPKEGNTIYF.

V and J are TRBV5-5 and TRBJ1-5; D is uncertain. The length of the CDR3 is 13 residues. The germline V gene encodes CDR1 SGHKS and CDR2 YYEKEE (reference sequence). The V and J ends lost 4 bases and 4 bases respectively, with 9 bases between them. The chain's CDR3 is CASSEDGNQPQHF. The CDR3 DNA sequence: TGTGCCAGCAGCGAGGACGGAAATCAGCCCCAGCATTTT. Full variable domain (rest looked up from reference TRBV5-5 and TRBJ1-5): DAGVTQSPTHLIKTRGQQVTLRCSPISGHKSVSWYQQVLGQGPQFIFQYYEKEERGRGNFPDRFSARQFPNYSSELNVNALLLGDSALYLCASSEDGNQPQHFGDGTRLSIL.

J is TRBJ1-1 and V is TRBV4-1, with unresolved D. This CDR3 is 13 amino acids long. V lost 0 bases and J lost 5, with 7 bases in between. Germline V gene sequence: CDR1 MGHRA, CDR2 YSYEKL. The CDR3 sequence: CASSQEMRTEAFF. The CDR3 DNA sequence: TGCGCCAGCAGCCAAGAAATGCGGACTGAAGCTTTCTTT.

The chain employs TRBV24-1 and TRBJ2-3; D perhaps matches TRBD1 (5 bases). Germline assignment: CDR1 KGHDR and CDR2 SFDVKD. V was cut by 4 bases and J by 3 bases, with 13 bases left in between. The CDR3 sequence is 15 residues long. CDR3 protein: CATSDLVGPTDTQYF. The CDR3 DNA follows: TGTGCCACCAGTGACTTAGTGGGGCCGACAGATACGCAGTATTTT.

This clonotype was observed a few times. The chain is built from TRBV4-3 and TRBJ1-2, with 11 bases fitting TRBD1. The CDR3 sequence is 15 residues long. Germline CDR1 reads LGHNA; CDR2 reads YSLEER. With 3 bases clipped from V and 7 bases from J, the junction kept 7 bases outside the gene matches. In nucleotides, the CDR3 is TGCGCCAGCAGCCAGTCCGGGACAGGGGGTGGTGGCTACACCTTC. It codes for CASSQSGTGGGGYTF.

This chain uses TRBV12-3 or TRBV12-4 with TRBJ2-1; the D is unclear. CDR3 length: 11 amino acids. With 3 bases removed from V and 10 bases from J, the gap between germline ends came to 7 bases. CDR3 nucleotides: TGTGCCAGCAGTTTTGTTGGCGAGCAGTTCTTC. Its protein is CASSFVGEQFF.

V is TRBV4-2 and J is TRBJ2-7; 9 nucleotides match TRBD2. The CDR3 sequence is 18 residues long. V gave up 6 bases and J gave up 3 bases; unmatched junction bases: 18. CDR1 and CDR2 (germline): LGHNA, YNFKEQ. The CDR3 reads CASSGASGTPGGDYEQYF. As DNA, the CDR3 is TGTGCCAGCAGTGGGGCTAGCGGGACTCCGGGTGGGGACTACGAGCAGTACTTC.

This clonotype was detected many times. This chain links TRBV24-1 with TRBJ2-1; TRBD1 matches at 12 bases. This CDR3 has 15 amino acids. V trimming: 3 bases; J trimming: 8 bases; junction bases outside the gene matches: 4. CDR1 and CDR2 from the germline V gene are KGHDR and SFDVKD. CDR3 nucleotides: TGTGCCACCAGTGATCTGGGACAGGGGGCGGATGAGCAGTTCTTC. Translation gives CATSDLGQGADEQFF.